This note documents a single T cell receptor beta chain sequence. This specimen comes from a study of cytomegalovirus exposure and HLA in healthy donors. V dropped 7 bases and J dropped 6 bases, with 9 bases sitting between them. The CDR3 covers 11 residues. The germline V gene encodes CDR1 SNHLY and CDR2 FYNNEI. PCR was performed using 60 Vbeta and 13 Jbeta primers. Using immunoSEQ multiplex PCR, the repertoire was profiled, and TCRdb retains in-frame clones only, with some absent. The sample consists of 200,000 to 250,000 clones, about four fifths of them appearing once. The TCR comes from a man aged 30 to 45 in good health and CMV-seronegative. The gene calls are TRBV2 and TRBJ1-2; D possibly corresponds to TRBD1 (5 bases). Sequencing was carried out using PBMCs. Here the CDR3 DNA reads TGTGCCAGCAAAGGCAGGGATGGCTACACCTTC. It specifies CASKGRDGYTF.